This T cell receptor beta chain was profiled in a study of T cells in Graves' hyperthyroidism and ophthalmopathy. This clonotype is a singleton in its sample. A read error is possible here, since a much larger clone lies one base away. TCR beta CDR3 regions were amplified from RNA transcripts. HTBI primers were used for first-round RT-PCR of the TCR CDR3. Using its own MiXCR run on the multiplex PCR reads, TCRdb lists one record per CDR3 protein. The profile shows about 200,000 distinct CDR3 sequences, 17% of them singletons. Germline V gene lookup returns CDR1 MNHEY and CDR2 SVGEGT. The CDR3 length is 14 residues. The junction had 16 bases not matched to a gene; V was cut back by 11 bases and J by 9 bases. Graves' hyperthyroidism without ophthalmopathy progression within 18 months was termed stable. Diagnostic assessment was based on clinical symptoms, serum thyroxine and TRAb, thyroid ultrasound and orbital computed tomography.

This receptor was identified in a woman between 45 and 60 years old with Graves' hyperthyroidism. Sequencing was carried out using blood. The J gene is TRBJ2-1, the V gene TRBV6-2 or TRBV6-3; 7 nucleotides line up with TRBD2. The CDR3 nucleotides read TGTGCCGCCGGACTACCGGGAGGAGGGGCTGAGCAGTTCTTC. Translating it yields CAAGLPGGGAEQFF.